Below are 5 T cell receptor beta chains sequenced from a single sample in a study of technical replicates of blood from a few donors. Clones were sequenced by immunoSEQ multiplex PCR, and TCRdb holds only the in-frame ones, with some missing. The table lists approximately 92,000 clones, roughly 96% of them singletons. The sequencing input was T cells isolated from PBMCs. Receptors were obtained from a human donor in good health.

The chain has TRBV10-3 and TRBJ1-1, with D possibly TRBD1 on 5 matching bases. The V end lost 10 bases, the J end lost 1 base, and 19 bases lay between the germline ends. Germline V CDR1 and CDR2: ENHRY, SYGVKD. This CDR3 is 15 amino acids long. CDR3 sequence (DNA): TGTGCCACTTCCGGCAGGGTAAGGGGGAACACTGAAGCTTTCTTT. This sequence encodes CATSGRVRGNTEAFF.

The chain has TRBV5-1 and TRBJ2-5; the match to TRBD2 covers 7 bases. The CDR3 has 15 amino acids. Germline CDR1 is SGHRS and CDR2 is YFSETQ. With V trimmed by 3 bases and J by 0 bases, 5 bases remained unmatched. The CDR3 bases are TGCGCCAGCAGCTCCCTTACTAGCGACCAAGAGACCCAGTACTTC. It translates to CASSSLTSDQETQYF. The whole variable domain, remainder taken from reference TRBV5-1 and TRBJ2-5, is KAGVTQTPRYLIKTRGQQVTLSCSPISGHRSVSWYQQTPGQGLQFLFEYFSETQRNKGNFPGRFSGRQFSNSRSEMNVSTLELGDSALYLCASSSLTSDQETQYFGPGTRLLVL.

The chain recombines TRBV19 with TRBJ2-7; D is unclear. The length of the CDR3 is 14 residues. Germline loops: CDR1 LNHDA, CDR2 SQIVND (reference sequence). V lost 1 base to trimming and J lost 0 bases, with 7 bases between them. CDR3 loop: CASSIGVHSYEQYF. The CDR3 DNA reads TGTGCCAGTAGTATAGGTGTCCACTCCTACGAGCAGTACTTC.

The CDR3 is CASSSGLAGGEETQYF. CDR3 sequence (DNA): TGTGCCAGCAGCTCCGGACTAGCGGGAGGGGAAGAGACCCAGTACTTC. This chain connects TRBV7-7 to TRBJ2-5; TRBD2 matches 15 bases. After removal of 4 bases from V and 3 bases from J, the junction contained 3 bases not matched to a gene. Germline V gene sequence: CDR1 SSHAT, CDR2 FNYEAQ (reference sequence). The CDR3 is made up of 16 amino acids.

The V call is TRBV6-1, the J call TRBJ2-1; 12 bases match TRBD2. Germline CDR1 reads MNHNS; CDR2 reads SASEGT. This CDR3 is built from 17 residues. J lost 4 bases, V lost 4 bases, and 8 bases had no gene match. CDR3 sequence: CASSGFPGTSGYNEQFF. Written as DNA, the CDR3 is TGTGCCAGCAGTGGCTTCCCCGGGACTAGCGGGTACAATGAGCAGTTCTTC.